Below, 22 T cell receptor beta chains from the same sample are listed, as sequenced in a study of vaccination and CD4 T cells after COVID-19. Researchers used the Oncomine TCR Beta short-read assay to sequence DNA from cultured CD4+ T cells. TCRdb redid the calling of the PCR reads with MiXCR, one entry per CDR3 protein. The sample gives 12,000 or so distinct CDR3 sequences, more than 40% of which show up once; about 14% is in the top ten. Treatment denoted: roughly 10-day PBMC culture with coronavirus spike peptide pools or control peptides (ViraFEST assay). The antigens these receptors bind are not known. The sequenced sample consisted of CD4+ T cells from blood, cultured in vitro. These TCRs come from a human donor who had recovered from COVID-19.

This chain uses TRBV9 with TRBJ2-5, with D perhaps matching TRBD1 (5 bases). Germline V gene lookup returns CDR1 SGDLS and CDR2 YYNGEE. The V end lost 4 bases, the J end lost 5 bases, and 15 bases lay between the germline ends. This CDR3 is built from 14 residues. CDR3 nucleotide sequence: TGTGCCAGCAGCAACCAGGACAACCGGGAGACCCAGTACTTC. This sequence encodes CASSNQDNRETQYF.

The CDR3 is CASSFRGASGNQPQHF. CDR3 in DNA: TGTGCCAGCAGTTTTCGGGGGGCGAGTGGCAATCAGCCCCAGCATTTT. V gene TRBV27 combines with J gene TRBJ1-5; possible D gene TRBD1, 6 bases. Germline values: CDR1 MNHEY, CDR2 SMNVEV (reference sequence). V was shortened by 3 bases and J by 2 bases, with 14 bases between the two germline ends. The CDR3 spans 16 residues.

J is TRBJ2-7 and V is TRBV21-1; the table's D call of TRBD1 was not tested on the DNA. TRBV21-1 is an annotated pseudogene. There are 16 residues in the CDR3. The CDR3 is CASSKVPAREEYEQYF. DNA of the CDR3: TGTGCCAGCAGCAAAGTCCCGGCTAGAGAGGAGTACGAGCAGTACTTC.

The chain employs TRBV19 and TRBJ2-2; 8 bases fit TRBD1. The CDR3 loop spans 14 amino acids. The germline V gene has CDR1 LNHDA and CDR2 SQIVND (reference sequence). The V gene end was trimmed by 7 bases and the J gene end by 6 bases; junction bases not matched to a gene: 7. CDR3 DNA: TGTGCCAGTACCCGGACAGGGTACCCCGGGGAGCTGTTTTTT. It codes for CASTRTGYPGELFF.

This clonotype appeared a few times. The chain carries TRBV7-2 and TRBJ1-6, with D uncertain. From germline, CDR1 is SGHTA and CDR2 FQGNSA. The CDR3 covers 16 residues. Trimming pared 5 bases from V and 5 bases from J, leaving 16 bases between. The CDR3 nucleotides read TGTGCCAGCAGCATCCGGGCCTCGGGAAATAATTCACCCCTCCACTTT. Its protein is CASSIRASGNNSPLHF.

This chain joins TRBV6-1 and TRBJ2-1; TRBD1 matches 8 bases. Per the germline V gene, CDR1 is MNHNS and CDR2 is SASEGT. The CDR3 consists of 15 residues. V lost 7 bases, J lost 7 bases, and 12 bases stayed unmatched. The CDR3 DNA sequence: TGTGCCAGCAACAGACAGGGGTTAGCCGGTAATGAGCAGTTCTTC. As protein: CASNRQGLAGNEQFF.

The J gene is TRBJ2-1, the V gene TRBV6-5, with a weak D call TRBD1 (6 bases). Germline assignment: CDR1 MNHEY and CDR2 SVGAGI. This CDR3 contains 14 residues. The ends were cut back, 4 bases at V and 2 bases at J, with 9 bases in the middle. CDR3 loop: CASSSRTAYNEQFF. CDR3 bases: TGTGCCAGCAGTTCCCGGACAGCCTACAATGAGCAGTTCTTC.

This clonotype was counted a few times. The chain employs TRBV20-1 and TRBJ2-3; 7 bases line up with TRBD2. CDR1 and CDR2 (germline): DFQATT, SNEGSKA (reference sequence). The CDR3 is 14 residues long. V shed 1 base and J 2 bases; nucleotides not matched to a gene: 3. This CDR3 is CSARAGGPTDTQYF. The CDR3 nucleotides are TGCAGTGCTAGAGCGGGGGGACCCACAGATACGCAGTATTTT.

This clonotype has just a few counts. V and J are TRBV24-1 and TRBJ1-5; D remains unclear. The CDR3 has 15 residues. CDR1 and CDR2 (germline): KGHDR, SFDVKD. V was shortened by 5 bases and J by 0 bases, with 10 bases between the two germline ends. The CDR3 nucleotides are TGTGCCACCAGTGGATCCAGTAATAGCAATCAGCCCCAGCATTTT. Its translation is CATSGSSNSNQPQHF.

The CDR3 protein is CASRLESNSPLHF. As DNA, the CDR3 is TGCGCCAGCCGGTTGGAGAGCAATTCACCCCTCCACTTT. This chain uses TRBV5-1 with TRBJ1-6; D is ambiguous. The CDR3 is made up of 13 amino acids. V was shortened by 7 bases and J by 7 bases, with 12 bases between the two germline ends. Germline values: CDR1 SGHRS, CDR2 YFSETQ. The full variable domain, with the rest looked up from reference TRBV5-1 and TRBJ1-6, is KAGVTQTPRYLIKTRGQQVTLSCSPISGHRSVSWYQQTPGQGLQFLFEYFSETQRNKGNFPGRFSGRQFSNSRSEMNVSTLELGDSALYLCASRLESNSPLHFGNGTRLTVT.

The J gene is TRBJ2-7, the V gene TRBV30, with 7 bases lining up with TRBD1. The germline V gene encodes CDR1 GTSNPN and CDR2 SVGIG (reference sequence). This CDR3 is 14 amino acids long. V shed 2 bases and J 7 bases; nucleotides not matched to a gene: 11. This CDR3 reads CAWSRGQTLGEQYF. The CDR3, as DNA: TGTGCCTGGAGTAGGGGACAGACCCTTGGGGAGCAGTACTTC.

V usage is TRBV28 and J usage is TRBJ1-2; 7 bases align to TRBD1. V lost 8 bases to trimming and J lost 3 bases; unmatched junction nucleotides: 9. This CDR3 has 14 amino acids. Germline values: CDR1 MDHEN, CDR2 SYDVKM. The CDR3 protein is CASEAGGTDYGYTF. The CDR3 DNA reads TGTGCCAGCGAGGCAGGGGGGACCGACTATGGCTACACCTTC.

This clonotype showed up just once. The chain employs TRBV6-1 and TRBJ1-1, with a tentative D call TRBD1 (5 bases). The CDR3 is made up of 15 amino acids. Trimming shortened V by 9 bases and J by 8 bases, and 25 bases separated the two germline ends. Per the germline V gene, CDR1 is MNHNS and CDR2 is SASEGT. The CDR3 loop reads CARRPQRAWGEEAFF. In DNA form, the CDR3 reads TGTGCCAGGAGGCCCCAGAGGGCGTGGGGGGAGGAAGCTTTCTTT.

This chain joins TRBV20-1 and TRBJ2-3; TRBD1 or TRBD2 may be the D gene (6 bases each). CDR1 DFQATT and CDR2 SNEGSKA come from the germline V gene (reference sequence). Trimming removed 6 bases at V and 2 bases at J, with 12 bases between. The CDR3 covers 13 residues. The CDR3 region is CSARDKATDTQYF. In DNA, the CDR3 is TGCAGTGCGCGGGACAAGGCCACAGATACGCAGTATTTT.

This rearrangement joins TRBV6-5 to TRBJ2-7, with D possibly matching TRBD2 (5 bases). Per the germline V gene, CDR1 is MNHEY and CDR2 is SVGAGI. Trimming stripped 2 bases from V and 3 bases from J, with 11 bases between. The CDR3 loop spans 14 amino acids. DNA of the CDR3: TGTGCCAGCAGTTACGGGCAACGGGACTACGAGCAGTACTTC. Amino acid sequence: CASSYGQRDYEQYF.

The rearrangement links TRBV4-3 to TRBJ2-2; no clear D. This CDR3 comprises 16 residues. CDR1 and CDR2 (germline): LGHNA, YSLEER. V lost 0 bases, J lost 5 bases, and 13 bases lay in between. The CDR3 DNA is TGCGCCAGCAGCCAAGATTTGCTAGGTACTACCGGGGAGCTGTTTTTT. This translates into CASSQDLLGTTGELFF.

Written as DNA, the CDR3 is TGTGCCAGCAGTTCCCCGGGACAGGGGGCCGGAGATACGCAGTATTTT. Amino acids: CASSSPGQGAGDTQYF. This rearrangement joins TRBV6-5 to TRBJ2-3; 12 bases are a match to TRBD1. CDR1 is MNHEY, CDR2 SVGAGI, per germline. Trimming removed 4 bases from V and 5 bases from J; junction bases left unmatched: 7. This CDR3 has 16 residues.

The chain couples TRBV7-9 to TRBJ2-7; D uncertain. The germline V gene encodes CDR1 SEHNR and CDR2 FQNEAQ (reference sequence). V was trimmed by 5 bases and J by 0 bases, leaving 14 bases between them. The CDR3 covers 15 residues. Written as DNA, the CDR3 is TGTGCCAGCAGCCCCTCTACACGGAGCTCCTACGAGCAGTACTTC. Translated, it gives CASSPSTRSSYEQYF. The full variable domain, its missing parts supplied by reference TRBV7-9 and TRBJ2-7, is DTGVSQNPRHKITKRGQNVTFRCDPISEHNRLYWYRQTLGQGPEFLTYFQNEAQLEKSRLLSDRFSAERPKGSFSTLEIQRTEQGDSAMYLCASSPSTRSSYEQYFGPGTRLTVT.

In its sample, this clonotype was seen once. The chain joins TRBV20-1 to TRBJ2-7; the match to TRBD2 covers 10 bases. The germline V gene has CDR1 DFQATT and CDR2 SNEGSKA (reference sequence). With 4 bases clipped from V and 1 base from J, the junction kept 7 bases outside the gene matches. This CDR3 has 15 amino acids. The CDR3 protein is CSATLTSGASYEQYF. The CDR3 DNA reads TGCAGTGCTACCCTCACTAGCGGGGCTTCCTACGAGCAGTACTTC.

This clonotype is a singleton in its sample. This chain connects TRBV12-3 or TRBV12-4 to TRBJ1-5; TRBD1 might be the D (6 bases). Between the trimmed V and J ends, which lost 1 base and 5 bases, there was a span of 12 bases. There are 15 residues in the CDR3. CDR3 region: CASSLDWGLYQPQHF. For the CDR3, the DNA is TGTGCCAGCAGTTTAGATTGGGGGCTGTATCAGCCCCAGCATTTT.

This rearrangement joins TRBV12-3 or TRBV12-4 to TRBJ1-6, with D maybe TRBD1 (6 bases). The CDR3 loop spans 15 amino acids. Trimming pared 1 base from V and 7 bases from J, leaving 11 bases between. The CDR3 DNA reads TGTGCCAGCAGTTTAGGGGGCGGGACAAATTCACCCCTCCACTTT. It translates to CASSLGGGTNSPLHF.

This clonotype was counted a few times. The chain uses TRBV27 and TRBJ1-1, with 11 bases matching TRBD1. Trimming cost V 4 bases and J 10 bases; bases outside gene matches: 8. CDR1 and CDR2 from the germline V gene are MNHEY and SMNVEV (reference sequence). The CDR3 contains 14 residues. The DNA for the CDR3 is TGTGCCAGCAGTTCTACCGGGACAGGGGGTTTAGCTTTCTTT. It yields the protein CASSSTGTGGLAFF.